One and the same sample provided the 31 T cell receptor beta chains below, sequenced in a study of T-cell reconstitution after alpha-beta-depleted transplantation in children. The TCRbeta library was prepared with unique molecular identifiers. Using its own MiXCR run on the PCR reads, TCRdb lists one record per CDR3 protein. The table has around 450,000 distinct CDR3 sequences, 43% seen once. The input for sequencing was PBMCs, taken before TCRalphabeta/CD19-depleted stem cell transplant. The receptors shown here come from a girl aged 2-10 years with aplastic anemia, due to receive a stem cell transplant.

This clonotype has just a few counts. The gene calls are TRBV29-1 and TRBJ2-1; D is unresolved. V was pared by 7 bases and J by 6 bases, with 13 bases between. Per germline, CDR1 SQVTM and CDR2 ANQGSEA. This CDR3 spans 12 amino acids. The CDR3 reads CSAAALSNEQFF. Written as DNA, the CDR3 is TGCAGCGCCGCCGCACTCTCCAATGAGCAGTTCTTC.

The chain uses TRBV20-1 and TRBJ2-3, with 9 bases that match TRBD2. V shed 2 bases and J 3 bases; nucleotides not matched to a gene: 6. The CDR3 covers 15 residues. Germline CDR1 and CDR2: DFQATT and SNEGSKA (reference sequence). The CDR3 DNA sequence: TGCAGTGCTAGATCGAGCGGGGGGTTAACAGATACGCAGTATTTT. Amino acids: CSARSSGGLTDTQYF.

The chain has TRBV12-3 or TRBV12-4 and TRBJ2-3; no clear D gene. The CDR3 consists of 17 residues. Between the trimmed V and J ends, which lost 5 bases and 0 bases, there was a span of 18 bases. The DNA of the CDR3 is TGTGCCAGCAGTCCTAACCTAGGGATAGACAGCACAGATACGCAGTATTTT. Protein product: CASSPNLGIDSTDTQYF.

This chain uses TRBV6-4 with TRBJ2-1; D ambiguous. CDR1 and CDR2 from the germline V gene are MRHNA and SNTAGT. The CDR3 extends over 10 amino acids. V dropped 11 bases and J dropped 8 bases, with 10 bases sitting between them. The CDR3 protein is CALAPHEQFF. DNA of the CDR3: TGTGCCCTCGCCCCCCATGAGCAGTTCTTC.

This chain links TRBV20-1 with TRBJ2-1; 9 bases align to TRBD2. CDR3 length equals 16 residues. With V trimmed by 0 bases and J by 5 bases, 8 bases remained unmatched. Per the germline V gene, CDR1 is DFQATT and CDR2 is SNEGSKA (reference sequence). CDR3 protein: CSARDNVASGNNEQFF. The CDR3 region has the DNA TGCAGTGCTAGAGATAATGTGGCTAGCGGGAACAATGAGCAGTTCTTC.

The chain recombines TRBV12-3 or TRBV12-4 with TRBJ2-1, with 10 bases matching TRBD2. The CDR3 length is 16 residues. The J segment lost 0 bases and the V segment lost 2 bases, leaving 1 base of the junction unmatched. The CDR3 is CASSLIAGGSYNEQFF. CDR3 nucleotides: TGTGCCAGCAGTTTAATAGCGGGGGGCTCCTACAATGAGCAGTTCTTC.

The rearrangement uses TRBV20-1 and TRBJ2-7; D may correspond to TRBD1 or TRBD2 (5 bases each). The CDR3 extends over 14 amino acids. The germline CDR1 and CDR2 sequences are DFQATT and SNEGSKA (reference sequence). V lost 3 bases, J lost 3 bases, and 15 bases lay in between. The CDR3 DNA reads TGCAGTGCTAGGGGGGTTTTGGGTGGCTACGAGCAGTACTTC. Translation gives CSARGVLGGYEQYF.

This chain joins TRBV5-1 and TRBJ2-7; the D gene is possibly TRBD1 (5 bases). The CDR3 consists of 15 residues. Germline CDR1 is SGHRS and CDR2 is YFSETQ. V dropped 6 bases and J dropped 2 bases, with 18 bases sitting between them. The CDR3 sequence: CASTFIEEGAYEQYF. CDR3 nucleotide sequence: TGCGCCAGCACCTTCATAGAGGAAGGGGCCTACGAGCAGTACTTC.

V usage is TRBV5-1 and J usage is TRBJ2-5; 10 nucleotides line up with TRBD2. Looked up from germline, CDR1 is SGHRS and CDR2 is YFSETQ. V gave up 2 bases and J gave up 4 bases; unmatched junction bases: 5. CDR3 size: 15 residues. The CDR3 sequence is CASSFTGLASETQYF. CDR3 coding DNA: TGCGCCAGCAGCTTCACGGGACTAGCGTCAGAGACCCAGTACTTC.

This chain connects TRBV11-2 to TRBJ1-1, with a weak D call TRBD1 (5 bases). Germline assignment: CDR1 SGHAT and CDR2 FQNNGV. There are 16 residues in the CDR3. Trimming left V 5 bases short and J 4 bases short, with 20 bases between. As DNA, the CDR3 is TGTGCCAGCAGCCGTGACCGCGGGGCGCCCAGCACTGAAGCTTTCTTT. Its protein is CASSRDRGAPSTEAFF.

This clonotype has only a few counts. The chain carries TRBV20-1 and TRBJ2-4, with D possibly called TRBD1 or TRBD2 (5 bases each). The CDR3 is 14 residues long. The V gene lost 3 bases and the J gene lost 0 bases, with 9 bases spanning the gap. CDR1 is DFQATT and CDR2 is SNEGSKA in the germline V gene (reference sequence). CDR3 DNA: TGCAGTGCTAGGGGGGACCTAGCCAAAAACATTCAGTACTTC. Protein product: CSARGDLAKNIQYF.

This clonotype came up a few times. The chain links TRBV28 to TRBJ1-6; no definite D call. The CDR3 extends over 14 amino acids. CDR1 is MDHEN and CDR2 is SYDVKM in the germline V gene. V gave up 4 bases and J gave up 6 bases, with 10 bases separating them. As DNA, the CDR3 is TGTGCCAGCAGTTCCGTACAGTCTAATTCACCCCTCCACTTT. Translated, it gives CASSSVQSNSPLHF.

CDR3 protein: CASSLSRSNVNEKLFF. The CDR3, as DNA: TGTGCCAGCAGCTTATCTAGGTCAAACGTTAATGAAAAACTGTTTTTT. The rearrangement links TRBV7-2 to TRBJ1-4, with D uncertain. The V gene's germline CDR1 is SGHTA and CDR2 FQGNSA. The length of the CDR3 is 16 residues. The germline V and J ends were trimmed by 2 bases and 4 bases, with 14 bases remaining between them. Complete variable domain (other parts from reference TRBV7-2 and TRBJ1-4): GAGVSQSPSNKVTEKGKDVELRCDPISGHTALYWYRQSLGQGLEFLIYFQGNSAPDKSGLPSDRFSAERTGGSVSTLTIQRTQQEDSAVYLCASSLSRSNVNEKLFFGSGTQLSVL.

There are many counts of this clonotype. The rearrangement links TRBV20-1 to TRBJ2-3; D not certain. V lost 0 bases and J lost 5, with 18 bases in between. This CDR3 spans 16 amino acids. The germline V gene has CDR1 DFQATT and CDR2 SNEGSKA (reference sequence). The CDR3 DNA reads TGCAGTGCTAGAGATCTTACCCTGGGCACTGTAGATACGCAGTATTTT. Translating gives CSARDLTLGTVDTQYF.

The chain joins TRBV27 to TRBJ2-2; 7 positions agree with TRBD1. The CDR3 has 14 amino acids. The V gene end was trimmed by 2 bases and the J gene end by 9 bases; junction bases not matched to a gene: 6. The germline V gene encodes CDR1 MNHEY and CDR2 SMNVEV (reference sequence). CDR3 amino acids: CASSLPHRGWELFF. The CDR3 region has the DNA TGTGCCAGCAGTTTACCCCACAGGGGATGGGAGCTGTTTTTT.

This clonotype was detected ten times or more. The chain is built from TRBV6-1 and TRBJ2-1, with D possibly being TRBD1 or TRBD2 (5 bases each). CDR1 is MNHNS, CDR2 SASEGT, per germline. V was shortened by 6 bases and J by 2 bases, with 14 bases between the two germline ends. CDR3 size: 15 residues. Here the CDR3 DNA reads TGTGCCAGCAGCCTGGGGGACCATCCCTACAATGAGCAGTTCTTC. As protein: CASSLGDHPYNEQFF.

The genes are TRBV6-5 and TRBJ2-5; 9 nucleotides align to TRBD1. The junction had 7 bases not matched to a gene; V was cut back by 0 bases and J by 5 bases. Germline loops: CDR1 MNHEY, CDR2 SVGAGI. This CDR3 has 16 amino acids. The CDR3 bases are TGTGCCAGCAGTTACTCTACAGGGGGCAGAGGGGAGACCCAGTACTTC. It yields the protein CASSYSTGGRGETQYF.

The V gene is TRBV5-1, the J gene TRBJ2-3; D might be TRBD1 (5 bases). The CDR3 consists of 19 residues. CDR1 is SGHRS, CDR2 YFSETQ, per germline. The V gene lost 2 bases and the J gene lost 0 bases, with 22 bases spanning the gap. The chain's CDR3 is CASSLYGAPSGSSTDTQYF. The CDR3, as DNA: TGCGCCAGCAGCTTATATGGGGCGCCCAGTGGTTCTAGCACAGATACGCAGTATTTT. Together with reference TRBV5-1 and TRBJ2-3, the CDR3 gives the full variable domain: KAGVTQTPRYLIKTRGQQVTLSCSPISGHRSVSWYQQTPGQGLQFLFEYFSETQRNKGNFPGRFSGRQFSNSRSEMNVSTLELGDSALYLCASSLYGAPSGSSTDTQYFGPGTRLTVL.

This clonotype was observed a few times. The chain combines TRBV28 with TRBJ2-3; no definite D call. There are 12 residues in the CDR3. The germline V gene has CDR1 MDHEN and CDR2 SYDVKM. V lost 7 bases and J lost 9, with 14 bases in between. CDR3 sequence (DNA): TGTGCCAGCACCACCTCCGCCTCCACGCAGTATTTT. Protein sequence: CASTTSASTQYF.

The rearrangement links TRBV7-3 to TRBJ2-6; 7 bases fit TRBD1. The CDR3 runs to 18 residues. Germline V CDR1 and CDR2: SGHTA, FQGTGA. V shed 5 bases, J shed 0 bases, and the junction held 10 bases outside the gene matches. The DNA for the CDR3 is TGTGCCAGCAGCGTTCGGGACAGTAATTTCTCTGGGGCCAACGTCCTGACTTTC. As protein: CASSVRDSNFSGANVLTF.

The rearrangement links TRBV10-2 to TRBJ2-2, with D perhaps matching TRBD2 (5 bases). The CDR3 is made up of 14 amino acids. Germline V lookup: CDR1 WSHSY, CDR2 SAAADI. V lost 7 bases to trimming and J lost 1 base, with 10 bases between them. The CDR3 sequence: CASTQSGNTGELFF. The CDR3 coding sequence is TGCGCCAGCACCCAGAGCGGGAACACCGGGGAGCTGTTTTTT.

This clonotype has at least ten counts. The chain carries TRBV5-1 and TRBJ1-1; D unresolved. Germline CDR1 reads SGHRS; CDR2 reads YFSETQ. Trimming cost V 1 base and J 1 base, with 8 bases left between them. This CDR3 spans 14 amino acids. CDR3 DNA: TGCGCCAGCAGCTTGATCGCAGCGAACACTGAAGCTTTCTTT. Its translation is CASSLIAANTEAFF.

V gene TRBV20-1 combines with J gene TRBJ2-5; 14 nucleotides align to TRBD2. After removal of 4 bases from V and 4 bases from J, the junction contained 8 bases not matched to a gene. The CDR3 sequence is 16 residues long. Germline-derived CDR1 and CDR2 are DFQATT and SNEGSKA (reference sequence). The CDR3 DNA sequence: TGCAGTGCTACGACGGGACTAGCGGGAGATAGAGAGACCCAGTACTTC. It yields the protein CSATTGLAGDRETQYF.

This clonotype was observed at least ten times. This rearrangement joins TRBV25-1 to TRBJ1-5; TRBD1 is a possible D gene (5 bases). Trimming pared 3 bases from V and 3 bases from J, leaving 12 bases between. This CDR3 has 15 residues. The germline gives CDR1 MGHDK, CDR2 SYGVNS. The CDR3 loop reads CASSEREGANQPQHF. The CDR3 region has the DNA TGTGCCAGCAGTGAGCGGGAAGGGGCCAATCAGCCCCAGCATTTT.

This clonotype was recorded at least ten times. The gene calls are TRBV7-9 and TRBJ1-1, with 7 bases that match TRBD1. The germline CDR1 and CDR2 sequences are SEHNR and FQNEAQ (reference sequence). The CDR3 length is 13 residues. Unmatched junction bases numbered 2, after V lost 6 bases and J lost 1 base. CDR3 amino acids: CASRGQRNTEAFF. The CDR3 DNA reads TGTGCCAGCAGGGGACAGAGGAACACTGAAGCTTTCTTT.

V gene TRBV5-1 combines with J gene TRBJ2-7, with D perhaps matching TRBD1 (5 bases). Trimming removed 0 bases from V and 3 bases from J, with 13 bases in between. Germline V gene data show CDR1 as SGHRS and CDR2 as YFSETQ. The CDR3 is 15 residues long. The CDR3 reads CASSLGGALDYEQYF. The CDR3, as DNA: TGCGCCAGCAGCTTGGGTGGGGCCCTAGACTACGAGCAGTACTTC. The full variable domain, its missing parts supplied by reference TRBV5-1 and TRBJ2-7, is KAGVTQTPRYLIKTRGQQVTLSCSPISGHRSVSWYQQTPGQGLQFLFEYFSETQRNKGNFPGRFSGRQFSNSRSEMNVSTLELGDSALYLCASSLGGALDYEQYFGPGTRLTVT.

This clonotype was picked up one time. V is TRBV7-6 and J is TRBJ2-2; no clear D gene. V lost 1 base and J lost 6, with 15 bases in between. The CDR3 consists of 16 residues. Germline CDR1 SGHVS, CDR2 FNYEAQ. In DNA, the CDR3 is TGTGCCAGCAGCTTAGGGACCATCCCTGAGCCCGGGGAGCTGTTTTTT. The encoded protein is CASSLGTIPEPGELFF.

In DNA, the CDR3 is TGTGCCAGCAGCCCGGCCAGGGGGGCTGGCTACACCTTC. This encodes CASSPARGAGYTF. The chain has TRBV5-6 and TRBJ1-2; TRBD1 aligns across 7 bases. The CDR3 spans 13 residues. The V gene's germline CDR1 is SGHDT and CDR2 YYEEEE. Trimming cost V 4 bases and J 7 bases; bases outside gene matches: 7.

J is TRBJ1-1 and V is TRBV12-3 or TRBV12-4; TRBD1 might be the D (6 bases). This CDR3 region has 13 residues. V lost 6 bases to trimming and J lost 11 bases, with 19 bases between them. For the CDR3, the DNA is TGTGCCAGCAGACTTGGGACACTTCCTCGGGCTTTCTTT. This encodes CASRLGTLPRAFF.

This clonotype appeared many times. The rearrangement joins TRBV5-1 to TRBJ2-1, with D unresolved. The germline gives CDR1 SGHRS, CDR2 YFSETQ. Deletions cut 1 base from V and 6 bases from J, with 14 bases between. This CDR3 contains 15 residues. The CDR3: CASSLMSALLNEQFF. The CDR3 region has the DNA TGCGCCAGCAGCTTGATGTCGGCCTTGCTCAATGAGCAGTTCTTC.

The rearrangement uses TRBV10-3 and TRBJ2-5; D might be TRBD1 (6 bases). The V gene lost 6 bases and the J gene lost 5 bases, with 13 bases spanning the gap. The CDR3 length is 13 residues. CDR1 ENHRY and CDR2 SYGVKD come from the germline V gene. The CDR3 DNA follows: TGTGCCATCAGCCCGACAGGACGGGAGACCCAGTACTTC. Amino acids: CAISPTGRETQYF.